Following are 23 T cell receptor beta chains from one sample sequenced in a study of radiation and T cells in renal cell carcinoma. TCRdb keeps only in-frame clones here, not all; method: immunoSEQ multiplex PCR. Of 150,000 or so clones detected, 88% appear once; the ten largest clones hold about 11%. The time point here: blood 4 weeks post-SBRT, at nephrectomy. The treatment was: 15 Gy SBRT to primary tumor, nephrectomy 4 weeks later. The sequences come from blood, collected from a patient whose treatment included radiotherapy and nephrectomy. Source of these receptors: a woman aged 45-65 years with renal cell carcinoma.

The rearrangement links TRBV6-5 to TRBJ2-5, with TRBD2 as a possible D gene (5 bases). From germline, CDR1 is MNHEY and CDR2 SVGAGI. V dropped 6 bases and J dropped 5 bases, with 13 bases sitting between them. The CDR3 has 13 amino acids. Here the CDR3 DNA reads TGTGCCAGCAGCCGCCTAACTAGGGAGACCCAGTACTTC. Amino acids: CASSRLTRETQYF.

The V call is TRBV28, the J call TRBJ2-3; 7 bases are a match to TRBD1. J lost 5 bases, V lost 5 bases, and 7 bases had no gene match. This CDR3 contains 14 residues. Germline lookup yields CDR1 MDHEN and CDR2 SYDVKM. CDR3 region: CASSALNRGDTQYF. For the CDR3, the DNA is TGTGCCAGCAGTGCTCTGAACAGGGGAGATACGCAGTATTTT.

The chain uses TRBV7-9 and TRBJ2-1, with 7 bases aligning to TRBD2. The CDR3 has 13 residues. Germline V gene sequence: CDR1 SEHNR, CDR2 FQNEAQ (reference sequence). Trimming at V came to 4 bases and at J to 10 bases, leaving 7 bases not matched to a gene. The CDR3 loop is CASSSFTSDEQFF. CDR3 nucleotides: TGTGCCAGCAGCTCCTTTACTAGCGACGAGCAGTTCTTC. The full variable domain, in which reference TRBV7-9 and TRBJ2-1 provide the parts outside the CDR3, is DTGVSQNPRHKITKRGQNVTFRCDPISEHNRLYWYRQTLGQGPEFLTYFQNEAQLEKSRLLSDRFSAERPKGSFSTLEIQRTEQGDSAMYLCASSSFTSDEQFFGPGTRLTVL.

The chain employs TRBV18 and TRBJ2-3, with 13 bases fitting TRBD2. In germline, CDR1 is KGHSH, CDR2 LQKENI. J was trimmed by 5 bases and V by 6 bases; bases with no gene match: 8. The CDR3 runs to 16 residues. The DNA of the CDR3 is TGTGCCAGCTCCGGGACTAGCGGGGATTTGGGAGATACGCAGTATTTT. This sequence encodes CASSGTSGDLGDTQYF.

This chain joins TRBV6-1 and TRBJ2-7; D uncertain. Germline CDR1 is MNHNS and CDR2 is SASEGT. CDR3 length equals 11 residues. Trimming pared 4 bases from V and 5 bases from J, leaving 6 bases between. The CDR3 region is CASSVTHEQYF. CDR3 nucleotides: TGTGCCAGCAGTGTCACCCACGAGCAGTACTTC.

The chain carries TRBV19 and TRBJ1-4; D uncertain. V was trimmed by 3 bases and J by 0 bases, leaving 8 bases between them. CDR1 and CDR2 from the germline V gene are LNHDA and SQIVND (reference sequence). CDR3 length: 15 residues. Here the CDR3 DNA reads TGTGCCAGTAGTATGGGGAGATCAACTAATGAAAAACTGTTTTTT. As protein: CASSMGRSTNEKLFF.

The V and J genes are TRBV30 and TRBJ1-5, with D possibly being TRBD1 (6 bases). CDR1 GTSNPN and CDR2 SVGIG come from the germline V gene (reference sequence). The CDR3 has 13 residues. Trimming took off 2 bases at V and 5 bases at J, with 10 bases between the two ends. This CDR3 reads CAWSLRGDQPQHF. The CDR3 region has the DNA TGTGCCTGGAGTTTGAGGGGGGATCAGCCCCAGCATTTT.

The chain carries TRBV2 and TRBJ1-6; 8 bases match TRBD1. Losses at the gene ends were 6 bases for V and 7 bases for J; bases not matched to a gene: 8. CDR1 and CDR2 from the germline V gene are SNHLY and FYNNEI. The CDR3 runs to 15 residues. The CDR3 is CASSPGTGRNSPLHF. As DNA, the CDR3 is TGTGCCAGCAGCCCCGGGACAGGACGAAATTCACCCCTCCACTTT.

This clone was seen a handful of times. This chain joins TRBV9 and TRBJ2-5, with D possibly being TRBD1 (6 bases). This CDR3 has 14 residues. CDR1 and CDR2 from the germline V gene are SGDLS and YYNGEE. The V gene lost 4 bases and the J gene lost 5 bases, with 15 bases spanning the gap. CDR3 sequence reads: CASSRQALGETQYF. The DNA of the CDR3 is TGTGCCAGCAGCCGACAGGCCTTAGGGGAGACCCAGTACTTC.

The rearrangement links TRBV6-1 to TRBJ1-2, with 7 bases that match TRBD1. The trim removed 9 bases at V and 7 bases at J, leaving 8 bases unmatched. The CDR3 length is 12 residues. Germline CDR1 and CDR2: MNHNS and SASEGT. The CDR3 DNA reads as TGTGCCAGAGGGGATAGGACAGGTGGCTACACCTTC. Its translation: CARGDRTGGYTF.

V is TRBV6-5 and J is TRBJ2-7, with a weak D call TRBD1 (5 bases). The CDR3 sequence is 13 residues long. Trimming removed 2 bases at V and 3 bases at J, with 8 bases between. Germline CDR1 is MNHEY and CDR2 is SVGAGI. Here the CDR3 reads CASSYGADYEQYF. DNA of the CDR3: TGTGCCAGCAGTTACGGGGCTGACTACGAGCAGTACTTC.

CDR3 sequence reads: CASSEGFYGYTF. DNA of the CDR3: TGTGCCAGCTCGGAGGGGTTCTATGGCTACACCTTC. V and J are TRBV7-9 and TRBJ1-2, with D perhaps matching TRBD1 (5 bases). Germline V gene lookup returns CDR1 SEHNR and CDR2 FQNEAQ (reference sequence). Deletions cut 8 bases from V and 4 bases from J, with 11 bases between. This CDR3 region has 12 residues.

The DNA for the CDR3 is TGTGCCAGCAGGGATGACTATTTTGATGGCTACACCTTC. This encodes CASRDDYFDGYTF. The rearrangement uses TRBV2 and TRBJ1-2; D unresolved. From germline, CDR1 is SNHLY and CDR2 FYNNEI. This CDR3 is 13 amino acids long. V dropped 6 bases and J dropped 6 bases, with 14 bases sitting between them.

A few counts support this clone. This chain links TRBV4-3 with TRBJ1-2; tentatively, D is TRBD1 (5 bases). CDR3 length: 14 amino acids. The germline CDR1 and CDR2 sequences are LGHNA and YSLEER. Trimming shortened V by 0 bases and J by 7 bases, and 12 bases separated the two germline ends. CDR3 amino acids: CASSQEYRGSGYTF. The DNA of the CDR3 is TGCGCCAGCAGCCAAGAGTATAGGGGAAGTGGCTACACCTTC.

CDR3 loop: CASSLLSGGISNYGYTF. CDR3 DNA sequence: TGTGCCAGCAGCCTCCTTTCAGGGGGCATCTCTAACTATGGCTACACCTTC. The chain combines TRBV5-6 with TRBJ1-2; 8 nucleotides agree with TRBD1. The CDR3 is 17 amino acids. In germline, CDR1 is SGHDT, CDR2 YYEEEE. Unmatched junction bases numbered 11, after V lost 4 bases and J lost 0 bases.

The rearrangement links TRBV19 to TRBJ2-7, with D uncertain. Germline V gene data show CDR1 as LNHDA and CDR2 as SQIVND (reference sequence). V was shortened by 3 bases and J by 0 bases, with 15 bases between the two germline ends. CDR3 length: 16 residues. CDR3 residues: CASSISRVRSSYEQYF. The CDR3 DNA reads as TGTGCCAGTAGTATTTCCCGGGTTAGGAGCTCCTACGAGCAGTACTTC.

Here the CDR3 reads CAWTRVSLDTQYF. The DNA for the CDR3 is TGTGCCTGGACCCGGGTCTCACTGGATACGCAGTATTTT. The chain joins TRBV30 to TRBJ2-3; no firm D call. CDR3 size: 13 residues. V gave up 4 bases and J gave up 6 bases, with 14 bases separating them. Germline loops: CDR1 GTSNPN, CDR2 SVGIG (reference sequence).

For the CDR3, the DNA is TGTGCCAGCTGTGTTTGGACAGGGTCCCCCTACGAGCAGTACTTC. It is translated as CASCVWTGSPYEQYF. The rearrangement uses TRBV6-1 and TRBJ2-7; 8 bases fit TRBD1. The CDR3 has 15 amino acids. The J segment lost 2 bases and the V segment lost 8 bases, leaving 11 bases of the junction unmatched. Germline V gene lookup returns CDR1 MNHNS and CDR2 SASEGT.

The chain is built from TRBV11-3 and TRBJ2-1, with 9 positions matching TRBD2. The V gene end was trimmed by 4 bases and the J gene end by 6 bases; junction bases not matched to a gene: 7. This CDR3 region has 15 residues. CDR1 and CDR2 from the germline V gene are SGHNT and YENEEA. CDR3 in DNA: TGTGCCAGCAGCTCGCGGGGGGGCCTTGGCAATGAGCAGTTCTTC. Translating gives CASSSRGGLGNEQFF.

The chain joins TRBV29-1 to TRBJ2-7, with TRBD1 identical over 9 bases. J gave up 6 bases and V 5 bases, and 8 bases lay outside the gene matches. This CDR3 is 13 amino acids long. In germline, CDR1 is SQVTM, CDR2 ANQGSEA. Here the CDR3 reads CSVNTGGTGEQYF. CDR3 bases: TGCAGCGTTAACACAGGGGGCACGGGCGAGCAGTACTTC.

This clone was picked up a small number of times. The chain joins TRBV9 to TRBJ2-1; D possibly uses TRBD1 or TRBD2 (6 bases each). CDR1 and CDR2 from the germline V gene are SGDLS and YYNGEE. The CDR3 spans 17 residues. V was clipped by 0 bases and J by 0 bases, with 13 bases between them. CDR3 residues: CASSVVGGPSSYNEQFF. The CDR3 DNA reads TGTGCCAGCAGCGTAGTTGGGGGGCCAAGCTCCTACAATGAGCAGTTCTTC.

This chain links TRBV4-1 with TRBJ1-5; D remains unclear. V was cut by 0 bases and J by 0 bases, with 15 bases left in between. Germline CDR1 MGHRA, CDR2 YSYEKL. The CDR3 spans 18 residues. The CDR3 sequence is CASSQEYGSDYSNQPQHF. CDR3 in DNA: TGCGCCAGCAGCCAAGAGTATGGGTCGGACTATAGCAATCAGCCCCAGCATTTT.

The chain links TRBV25-1 to TRBJ1-3, with D possibly TRBD1 on 5 matching bases. Germline V lookup: CDR1 MGHDK, CDR2 SYGVNS. CDR3 length equals 16 residues. The V and J ends lost 1 base and 4 bases respectively, with 14 bases between them. The CDR3 reads CASSEFQGVSGNTIYF. DNA of the CDR3: TGTGCCAGCAGTGAATTCCAGGGAGTGAGCGGAAACACCATATATTTT.